These 21 T cell receptor beta chains were all obtained from the same sample, sequenced in a study of blood T cell repertoires in COVID-19. Profiled with immunoSEQ multiplex PCR; TCRdb holds only in-frame clones, not every one. The sample includes some 260,000 clones, approximately 79% seen only once; the top ten take approximately 4%. The source material was peripheral blood. The receptors come from a woman aged 40 to 50 with active or convalescent COVID-19.

The gene calls are TRBV3-1 (or the pseudogene TRBV3-2) and TRBJ2-3, with TRBD1 identical over 8 bases. V lost 0 bases, J lost 4 bases, and 6 bases stayed unmatched. Germline assignment: CDR1 LGHDT and CDR2 YNNKEL (reference sequence). CDR3 size: 16 residues. CDR3 amino acids: CASSQDLTGGADTQYF. As DNA, the CDR3 is TGTGCCAGCAGCCAAGATTTAACAGGGGGAGCAGATACGCAGTATTTT.

The chain joins TRBV19 to TRBJ1-2, with 8 bases lining up with TRBD1. V was pared by 4 bases and J by 1 base, with 14 bases of the junction left unmatched. Germline values: CDR1 LNHDA, CDR2 SQIVND (reference sequence). The CDR3 has 18 amino acids. This CDR3 is CASSTSPGQAAFNYGYTF. The CDR3 DNA follows: TGTGCCAGTAGTACATCGCCGGGACAGGCCGCTTTTAACTATGGCTACACCTTC.

This CDR3 is CASSRGEAYGYTF. The DNA of the CDR3 is TGTGCCAGCAGTCGCGGCGAGGCTTATGGCTACACCTTC. The rearrangement joins TRBV3-1 (or the pseudogene TRBV3-2) to TRBJ1-2; D not certain. CDR1 is LGHDT and CDR2 is YNNKEL in the germline V gene (reference sequence). This CDR3 is built from 13 residues. V lost 6 bases to trimming and J lost 5 bases, with 13 bases between them.

This clone appeared a few times. The chain is built from TRBV19 and TRBJ1-2, with D possibly being TRBD1 (5 bases). The CDR3 runs 14 residues. Germline CDR1 and CDR2: LNHDA and SQIVND (reference sequence). Deletions cut 6 bases from V and 4 bases from J, with 15 bases between. CDR3 DNA: TGTGCCAGTAGCGTTCCGGGACTAAGCTATGGCTACACCTTC. It is translated as CASSVPGLSYGYTF.

This clone was seen a few times. The chain joins TRBV6-4 to TRBJ1-1, with D tentatively TRBD1 (6 bases). The CDR3 runs 13 residues. In germline, CDR1 is MRHNA, CDR2 SNTAGT. The V end was cut by 3 bases, the J end by 5 bases, with 10 bases between. CDR3: CASSEKGETEAFF. The CDR3 DNA is TGTGCCAGCAGTGAGAAGGGGGAGACTGAAGCTTTCTTT.

The chain has TRBV10-1 and TRBJ2-5, with 9 bases identical to TRBD2. The V gene's germline CDR1 is WNHNN and CDR2 SYGVQD (reference sequence). The CDR3 contains 16 residues. The V segment lost 3 bases and the J segment 1 base; nucleotides outside the gene matches: 6. CDR3 in amino acids: CASSDGGAGGQETQYF. The CDR3 DNA reads as TGCGCCAGCAGTGATGGGGGAGCGGGGGGCCAAGAGACCCAGTACTTC.

This clone has a single count. The gene calls are TRBV7-8 and TRBJ1-5; TRBD1 matches 7 bases. Germline V gene data show CDR1 as SGHVS and CDR2 as FQNEAQ. This CDR3 region has 16 residues. V shed 5 bases and J 3 bases; nucleotides not matched to a gene: 10. The CDR3, as DNA: TGTGCCAGCAGCACCCACAGGGGTGAAGACAATCAGCCCCAGCATTTT. This encodes CASSTHRGEDNQPQHF. The variable domain in full, with the rest retrieved from reference TRBV7-8 and TRBJ1-5, is GAGVSQSPRYKVAKRGQDVALRCDPISGHVSLFWYQQALGQGPEFLTYFQNEAQLDKSGLPSDRFFAERPEGSVSTLKIQRTQQEDSAVYLCASSTHRGEDNQPQHFGDGTRLSIL.

The chain has TRBV5-4 and TRBJ2-1; TRBD2 is a possible D gene (5 bases). CDR3 length: 16 residues. The germline V gene encodes CDR1 SGHNT and CDR2 YYREEE (reference sequence). V was trimmed by 0 bases and J by 0 bases, leaving 10 bases between them. Written as DNA, the CDR3 is TGTGCCAGCAGCTTGGCCGTTGGGAGCTCCTACAATGAGCAGTTCTTC. Amino acid sequence: CASSLAVGSSYNEQFF.

This clone was observed many times. The chain has TRBV11-2 and TRBJ1-2; a weak D match, TRBD1 (6 bases). The length of the CDR3 is 11 residues. With 5 bases removed from V and 8 bases from J, the gap between germline ends came to 9 bases. Germline values: CDR1 SGHAT, CDR2 FQNNGV. CDR3 protein: CASSGRGGYTF. In DNA, the CDR3 is TGTGCCAGCAGCGGCAGGGGCGGCTACACCTTC.

The chain joins TRBV5-1 to TRBJ1-1, with D unclear. Germline lookup yields CDR1 SGHRS and CDR2 YFSETQ. V gave up 5 bases and J gave up 4 bases, with 18 bases separating them. The CDR3 contains 15 residues. The CDR3 reads CASRTSADSGTEAFF. CDR3 sequence (DNA): TGCGCCAGCAGGACGTCGGCGGACTCGGGCACTGAAGCTTTCTTT. The entire variable domain, with the rest obtained from reference TRBV5-1 and TRBJ1-1, is as follows: KAGVTQTPRYLIKTRGQQVTLSCSPISGHRSVSWYQQTPGQGLQFLFEYFSETQRNKGNFPGRFSGRQFSNSRSEMNVSTLELGDSALYLCASRTSADSGTEAFFGQGTRLTVV.

The CDR3 region is CASSEEHLYSNQPQHF. The CDR3 DNA reads as TGTGCCAGCAGTGAAGAGCACCTTTATAGCAATCAGCCCCAGCATTTT. This sequence joins TRBV2 and TRBJ1-5; D unclear. The V end lost 1 base, the J end lost 0 bases, and 10 bases lay between the germline ends. The length of the CDR3 is 16 residues. Germline-derived CDR1 and CDR2 are SNHLY and FYNNEI. Drawing the rest from reference TRBV2 and TRBJ1-5, the complete variable domain is EPEVTQTPSHQVTQMGQEVILRCVPISNHLYFYWYRQILGQKVEFLVSFYNNEISEKSEIFDDQFSVERPDGSNFTLKIRSTKLEDSAMYFCASSEEHLYSNQPQHFGDGTRLSIL.

The chain links TRBV21-1 to TRBJ1-1; TRBD1 is the table's D call and was not checked against the DNA. TRBV21-1 is marked as a pseudogene. The CDR3 loop spans 14 amino acids. CDR3 bases: TGTGCCAGCAGCAAATTTCGACAGAACACTGAAGCTTTCTTT. Its protein product is CASSKFRQNTEAFF.

V is TRBV7-3 and J is TRBJ2-7; D gene unclear. V was trimmed by 5 bases and J by 1 base, leaving 21 bases between them. The germline V gene has CDR1 SGHTA and CDR2 FQGTGA. The CDR3 contains 17 residues. This chain's CDR3 is CASSADVFGSRSYEQYF. The CDR3 DNA sequence: TGTGCCAGCAGCGCAGACGTTTTCGGCAGCAGGTCCTACGAGCAGTACTTC.

The chain links TRBV7-8 to TRBJ1-1; D unclear. CDR3 length: 13 amino acids. The germline gives CDR1 SGHVS, CDR2 FQNEAQ. Trimming shortened V by 11 bases and J by 0 bases, and 13 bases separated the two germline ends. The CDR3 reads CAGRVLVNTEAFF. The CDR3 nucleotides are TGTGCCGGGCGGGTTTTGGTGAACACTGAAGCTTTCTTT.

V and J are TRBV3-1 (or the pseudogene TRBV3-2) and TRBJ1-2; 8 bases align to TRBD1. V was clipped by 4 bases and J by 8 bases; unmatched bases: 6. This CDR3 has 13 amino acids. The V gene's germline CDR1 is LGHDT and CDR2 YNNKEL (reference sequence). The CDR3 reads CASSRGTGGGYTF. DNA of the CDR3: TGTGCCAGCAGCCGAGGGACAGGCGGCGGCTACACCTTC.

The CDR3 DNA follows: TGTGCCTGGACCGCAGGGGTCCTCCTGGGTGAGCAGTTCTTC. Translated, it gives CAWTAGVLLGEQFF. The chain carries TRBV30 and TRBJ2-1; maybe TRBD1 (6 bases). The V and J ends lost 4 bases and 9 bases respectively, with 19 bases between them. This CDR3 comprises 14 residues. Germline V lookup: CDR1 GTSNPN, CDR2 SVGIG (reference sequence).

This clone came up once. The chain carries TRBV6-6 and TRBJ1-2; D ambiguous. CDR3 length equals 18 residues. V was pared by 5 bases and J by 7 bases, with 29 bases between. Germline V lookup: CDR1 MNHNY, CDR2 SVGAGI (reference sequence). Here the CDR3 DNA reads TGTGCCAGCAGTCCTTTGGTCCCGGGGTTCCCAATTGAAGGTGGCTACACCTTC. As protein: CASSPLVPGFPIEGGYTF.

The chain carries TRBV28 and TRBJ1-5; 10 nucleotides align to TRBD1. V lost 6 bases to trimming and J lost 5 bases; unmatched junction nucleotides: 4. The CDR3 extends over 14 amino acids. Germline V lookup: CDR1 MDHEN, CDR2 SYDVKM. The CDR3 nucleotides are TGTGCCAGCAGGCCGGACAGGGGGTATCAGCCCCAGCATTTT. It yields the protein CASRPDRGYQPQHF.

CDR3 in amino acids: CSVAGNTIYF. DNA for the CDR3: TGCAGTGTAGCTGGAAACACCATATATTTT. The chain has TRBV20-1 and TRBJ1-3; no reliable D call. The CDR3 contains 10 residues. Trimming left V 7 bases short and J 2 bases short, with 3 bases between. Germline lookup yields CDR1 DFQATT and CDR2 SNEGSKA (reference sequence).

This clone appeared a single time. This sequence joins TRBV9 and TRBJ2-7, with 10 bases fitting TRBD1. Germline V gene lookup returns CDR1 SGDLS and CDR2 YYNGEE. The CDR3 spans 15 residues. The V gene end was trimmed by 4 bases and the J gene end by 2 bases; junction bases not matched to a gene: 6. The CDR3, as DNA: TGTGCCAGCAGCTTATCCGGGACAGGGGCCTACGAGCAGTACTTC. Its protein product is CASSLSGTGAYEQYF.

The gene calls are TRBV28 and TRBJ1-2, with D maybe TRBD1 (5 bases). V shed 5 bases and J shed 2 bases, with 12 bases lying between them. This CDR3 has 14 residues. Per germline, CDR1 MDHEN and CDR2 SYDVKM. CDR3 amino acids: CASSTGGPNYGYTF. The CDR3 nucleotides read TGTGCCAGCAGTACGGGGGGTCCCAACTATGGCTACACCTTC.